The T cell receptor beta chain described here comes from a study of T cells after yellow fever vaccination. Study-wide points: Among primary-vaccination clones, most reappeared after the booster, at 95% to 96% for CD4 and 88% for CD8. FACS-sorted repertoires could harbor abundant contaminating bulk-population clonotypes. Weaker, the secondary response had a peak occurring faster, on day 5 versus 15.

Per germline, CDR1 KGHSH and CDR2 LQKENI. V shed 5 bases and J shed 6 bases, with 10 bases lying between them. The CDR3 has 12 amino acids. The table lists this clonotype with many counts. What it binds is not known. Synthesis of TCR cDNA relied on 5'RACE template switching, which attached a universal primer site and UMIs. TCRdb redid the calling of the 5' RACE reads with MiXCR, one entry per CDR3 protein. Of some 110,000 distinct CDR3 sequences listed, roughly 7.2% were seen once; the top ten hold 2.7%. Material: CD4+ T cells sorted from PBMCs, obtained roughly seven weeks after the first yellow fever vaccination. The clonotype originates from a man aged 18 to 29 who received the YFV17D yellow fever vaccine. The chain is built from TRBV18 and TRBJ1-1, with TRBD1 as a possible D gene (5 bases). CDR3 bases: TGTGCCAGCTCAGATCAGGGCTCTGAAGCTTTCTTT. This codes for CASSDQGSEAFF.